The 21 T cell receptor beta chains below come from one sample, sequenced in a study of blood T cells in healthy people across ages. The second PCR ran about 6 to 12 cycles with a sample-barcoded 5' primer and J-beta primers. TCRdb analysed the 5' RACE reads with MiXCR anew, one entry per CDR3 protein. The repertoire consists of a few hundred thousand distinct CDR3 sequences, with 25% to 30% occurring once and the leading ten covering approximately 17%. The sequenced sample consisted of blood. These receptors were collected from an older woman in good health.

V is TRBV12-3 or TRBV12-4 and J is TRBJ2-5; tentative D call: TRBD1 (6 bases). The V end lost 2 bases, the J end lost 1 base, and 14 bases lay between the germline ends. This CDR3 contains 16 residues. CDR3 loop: CASSLQRGQSQETQYF. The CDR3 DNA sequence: TGTGCCAGCAGTTTACAGCGAGGACAGAGCCAAGAGACCCAGTACTTC.

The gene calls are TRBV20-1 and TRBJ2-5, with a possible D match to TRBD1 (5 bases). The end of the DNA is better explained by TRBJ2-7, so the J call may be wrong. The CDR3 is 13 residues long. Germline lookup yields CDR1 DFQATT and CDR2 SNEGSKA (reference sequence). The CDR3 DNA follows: TGCAGTGCTAGGTTGGACACCACCTACGAGCAGTACTTC. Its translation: CSARLDTTYEQYF.

DNA of the CDR3: TGCAGTGCTAGGACAGGATCGAATGAAAAACTGTTTTTT. It encodes CSARTGSNEKLFF. This chain joins TRBV20-1 and TRBJ1-4; D perhaps matches TRBD1 (6 bases). The CDR3 covers 13 residues. Germline-derived CDR1 and CDR2 are DFQATT and SNEGSKA (reference sequence). V lost 3 bases, J lost 5 bases, and 10 bases lay in between.

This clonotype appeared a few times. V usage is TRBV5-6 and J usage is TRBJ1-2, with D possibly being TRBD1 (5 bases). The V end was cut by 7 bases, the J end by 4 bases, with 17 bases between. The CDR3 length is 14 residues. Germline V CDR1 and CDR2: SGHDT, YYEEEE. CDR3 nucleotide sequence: TGTGCCAGCGGGACGAGACAGACCCGCTATGGCTACACCTTC. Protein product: CASGTRQTRYGYTF.

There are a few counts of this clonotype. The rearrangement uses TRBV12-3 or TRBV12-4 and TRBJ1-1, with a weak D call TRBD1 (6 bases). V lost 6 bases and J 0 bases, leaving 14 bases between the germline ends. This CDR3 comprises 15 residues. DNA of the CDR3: TGTGCCAGCAGACCTGGTCAGGGGATGAACACTGAAGCTTTCTTT. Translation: CASRPGQGMNTEAFF.

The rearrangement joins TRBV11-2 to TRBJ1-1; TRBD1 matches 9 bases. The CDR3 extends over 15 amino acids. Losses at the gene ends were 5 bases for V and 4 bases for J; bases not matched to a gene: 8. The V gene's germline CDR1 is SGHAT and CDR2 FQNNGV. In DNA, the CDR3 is TGTGCCAGCAGCCAGGGACAGGGATATCTCACTGAAGCTTTCTTT. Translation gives CASSQGQGYLTEAFF.

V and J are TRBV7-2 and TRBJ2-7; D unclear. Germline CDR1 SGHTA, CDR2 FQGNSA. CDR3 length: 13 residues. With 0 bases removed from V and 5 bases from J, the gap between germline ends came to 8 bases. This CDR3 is CASSLAYHDEQYF. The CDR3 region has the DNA TGTGCCAGCAGCTTAGCTTATCACGACGAGCAGTACTTC.

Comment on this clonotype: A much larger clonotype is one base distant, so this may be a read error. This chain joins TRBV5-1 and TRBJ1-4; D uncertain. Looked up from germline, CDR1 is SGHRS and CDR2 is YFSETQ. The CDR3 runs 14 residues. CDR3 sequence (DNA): TGCGCCAGCAGCTCGGGATCAACTAATGAAAAACCGTTTTTT. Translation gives CASSSGSTNEKPFF.

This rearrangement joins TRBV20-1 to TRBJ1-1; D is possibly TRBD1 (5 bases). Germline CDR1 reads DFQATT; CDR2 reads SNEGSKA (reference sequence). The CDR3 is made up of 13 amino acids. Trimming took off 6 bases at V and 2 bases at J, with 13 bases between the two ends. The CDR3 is CSAPGQPNTEAFF. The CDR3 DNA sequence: TGCAGTGCCCCGGGGCAGCCAAACACTGAAGCTTTCTTT.

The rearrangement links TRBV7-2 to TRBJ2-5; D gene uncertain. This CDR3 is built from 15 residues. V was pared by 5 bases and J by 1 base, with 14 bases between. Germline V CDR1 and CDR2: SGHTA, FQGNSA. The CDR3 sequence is CASSPFVSPQETQYF. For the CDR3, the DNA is TGTGCCAGCAGCCCATTTGTTAGCCCCCAAGAGACCCAGTACTTC.

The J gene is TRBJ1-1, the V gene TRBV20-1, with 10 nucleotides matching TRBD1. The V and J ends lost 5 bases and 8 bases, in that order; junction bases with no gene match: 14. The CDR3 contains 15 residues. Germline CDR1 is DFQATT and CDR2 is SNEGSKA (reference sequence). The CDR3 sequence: CSASDPGQGTGEAFF. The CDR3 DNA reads TGCAGTGCTTCCGACCCGGGACAGGGGACGGGAGAAGCTTTCTTT.

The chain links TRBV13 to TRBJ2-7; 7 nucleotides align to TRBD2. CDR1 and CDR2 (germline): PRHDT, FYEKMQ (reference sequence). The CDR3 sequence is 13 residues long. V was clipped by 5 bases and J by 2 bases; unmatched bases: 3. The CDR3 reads CASSTGRTYEQYF. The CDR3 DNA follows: TGTGCCAGCAGCACCGGGAGGACCTACGAGCAGTACTTC.

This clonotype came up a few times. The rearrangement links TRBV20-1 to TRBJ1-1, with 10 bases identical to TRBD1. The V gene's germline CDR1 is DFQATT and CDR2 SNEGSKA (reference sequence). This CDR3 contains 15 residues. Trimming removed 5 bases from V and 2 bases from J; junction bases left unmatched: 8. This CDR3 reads CSAGKTGGFNTEAFF. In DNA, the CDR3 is TGCAGTGCTGGTAAGACAGGGGGCTTTAACACTGAAGCTTTCTTT.

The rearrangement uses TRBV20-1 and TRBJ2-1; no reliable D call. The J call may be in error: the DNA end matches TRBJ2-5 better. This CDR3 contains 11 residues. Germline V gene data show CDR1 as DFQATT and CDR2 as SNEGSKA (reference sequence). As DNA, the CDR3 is TGCAGTTTTAACCCTCAAGAGACCCAGTACTTC. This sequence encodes CSFNPQETQYF.

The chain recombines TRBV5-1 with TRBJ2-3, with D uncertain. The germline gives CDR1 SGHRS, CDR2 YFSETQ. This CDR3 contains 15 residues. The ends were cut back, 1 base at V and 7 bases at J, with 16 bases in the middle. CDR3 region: CASSLNNRAQNTQYF. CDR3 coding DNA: TGCGCCAGCAGCTTGAACAATCGGGCTCAGAATACGCAGTATTTT.

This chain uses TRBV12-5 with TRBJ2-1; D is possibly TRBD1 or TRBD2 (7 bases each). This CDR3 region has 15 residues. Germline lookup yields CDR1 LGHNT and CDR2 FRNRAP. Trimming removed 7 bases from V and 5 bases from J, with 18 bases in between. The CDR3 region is CASAKQGRGNNEQFF. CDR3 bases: TGTGCTAGTGCCAAACAGGGGAGGGGAAACAATGAGCAGTTCTTC.

The CDR3 region has the DNA TGTGCCAGCAGTTCGTCACGGGGGGGCCTGGACACCGGGGAGCTGTTTTTT. Residues: CASSSSRGGLDTGELFF. The chain uses TRBV12-3 or TRBV12-4 and TRBJ2-2; 8 positions agree with TRBD2. With 4 bases clipped from V and 3 bases from J, the junction kept 10 bases outside the gene matches. The CDR3 runs to 17 residues.

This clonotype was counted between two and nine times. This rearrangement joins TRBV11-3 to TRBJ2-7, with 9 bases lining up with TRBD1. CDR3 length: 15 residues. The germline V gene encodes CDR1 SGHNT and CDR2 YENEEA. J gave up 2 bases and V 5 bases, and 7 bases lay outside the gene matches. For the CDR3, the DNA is TGTGCCAGCAGCGCAACCGGGACAGGGCCCTACGAGCAGTACTTC. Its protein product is CASSATGTGPYEQYF.

The CDR3 region is CSAKTGTGNYGYTF. As DNA, the CDR3 is TGCAGTGCCAAAACCGGGACAGGGAACTATGGCTACACCTTC. V is TRBV20-1 and J is TRBJ1-2, with TRBD1 matching 9 bases. With 6 bases clipped from V and 2 bases from J, the junction kept 7 bases outside the gene matches. There are 14 residues in the CDR3. The germline CDR1 and CDR2 sequences are DFQATT and SNEGSKA (reference sequence).

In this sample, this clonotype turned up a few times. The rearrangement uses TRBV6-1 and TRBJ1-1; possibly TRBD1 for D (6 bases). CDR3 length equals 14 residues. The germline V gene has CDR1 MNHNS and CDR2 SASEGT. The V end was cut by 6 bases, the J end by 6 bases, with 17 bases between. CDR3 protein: CASSEQGTFAEAFF. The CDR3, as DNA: TGTGCCAGCAGCGAACAGGGAACTTTCGCTGAAGCTTTCTTT.

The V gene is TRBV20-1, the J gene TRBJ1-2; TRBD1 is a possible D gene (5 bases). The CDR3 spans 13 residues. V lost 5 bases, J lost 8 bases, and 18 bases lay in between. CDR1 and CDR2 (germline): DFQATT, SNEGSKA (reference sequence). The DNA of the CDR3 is TGCAGTGCTTCCGGACGCGGGGGAAAAGGCTACACCTTC. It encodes CSASGRGGKGYTF.